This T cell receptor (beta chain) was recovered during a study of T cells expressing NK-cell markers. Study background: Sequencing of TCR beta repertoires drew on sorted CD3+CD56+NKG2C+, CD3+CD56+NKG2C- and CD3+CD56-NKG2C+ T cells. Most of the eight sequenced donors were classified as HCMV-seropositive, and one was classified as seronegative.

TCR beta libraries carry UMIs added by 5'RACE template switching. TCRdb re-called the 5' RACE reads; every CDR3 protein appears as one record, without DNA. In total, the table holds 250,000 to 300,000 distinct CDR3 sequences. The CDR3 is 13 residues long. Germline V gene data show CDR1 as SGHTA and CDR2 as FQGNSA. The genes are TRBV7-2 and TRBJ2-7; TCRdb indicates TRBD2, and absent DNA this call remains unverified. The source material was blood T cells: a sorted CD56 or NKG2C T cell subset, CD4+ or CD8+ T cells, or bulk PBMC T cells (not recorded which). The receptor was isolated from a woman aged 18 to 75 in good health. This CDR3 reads CASGRREAYEQYF. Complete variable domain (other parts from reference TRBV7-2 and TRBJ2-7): GAGVSQSPSNKVTEKGKDVELRCDPISGHTALYWYRQSLGQGLEFLIYFQGNSAPDKSGLPSDRFSAERTGGSVSTLTIQRTQQEDSAVYLCASGRREAYEQYFGPGTRLTVT.